One T cell receptor beta chain is described in this entry. This clonotype showed up just a few times. Its binding antigen is unknown. A junction end diverges from the germline sequence, so it may reflect a read error. Library method: 5' RACE. The sequencer was an Illumina HiSeq 2500. A second 7 to 11 cycle PCR used a sample-barcoded 5' primer and a J-beta primer mix. A template-switch 5' adaptor carrying 12 random nucleotides introduced a unique molecular identifier onto each TCR beta cDNA molecule. Each sample yielded at least 2.5 million CDR3-containing paired-end reads. All of the RNA was converted into first-strand cDNA using the Mint cDNA synthesis kit, with a TRBC-specific oligonucleotide serving as the primer. Following uracil-DNA glycosylase treatment, all cDNA underwent a first 18-cycle PCR with the universal primers M1SS and BC2_uni_R. From the authors' description of their analysis: For normalization, 1 million high-quality reads, each with a distinct molecular identifier, were randomly selected from each sample. Reads with shared molecular identifiers were discarded instead of being binned into consensus sequences. CDR3 identification, clonotype clustering and error correction used MiTCR with a Q25 quality threshold and the strictest error-elimination algorithm. Lower-bound total TCR beta diversity was estimated with a nonparametric unseen species model using Euler transformation. TCRdb itself trimmed the public reads at Q25 with fastp, ran MiXCR and retained productive beta chains. All rows with the same CDR3 protein become a single entry with the most common DNA and genes. Clone size and V and J calls follow TCRdb, not the original study. The sample records about 560,000 distinct CDR3 sequences, about 26% of which are singletons. 3% to 4.5% of the sample belongs to the ten largest clones.

This record comes from a study of blood T cells in healthy people across ages (dated by TCRdb to about 2015). With respect to the entire study: In model experiments, template switching captured about one uniquely barcoded TCR beta cDNA molecule for every two T cells. The donors were split into four age groups: young (average 16 years), middle-aged (over 35), aged (more than 60) and long-lived (roughly 86). Age-related changes in TCR beta repertoire diversity were measured in the study by deep sequencing normalized with unique cDNA molecular identifiers. Using the same blood draw, the study looked at two additional independent replicas of 1 million unique cDNA reads for two donors, one aged 18 to 30 and the other aged 80 or older.

Donors were 40 or so systemically healthy Caucasian individuals from Russia aged roughly 6 to 95 years. Each donor gave approximately 9.3 milliliters of peripheral blood, collected into EDTA-treated Vacutainer tubes. PBMCs were isolated by Ficoll-Paque density-gradient centrifugation, with at least 7 million obtained per sample. Trizol reagent was used to extract total RNA from the PBMCs, yielding at least 6 micrograms per sample. Naive CD45RAhigh/CD27high T cell percentages were measured by flow cytometry on a PBMC aliquot from every donor. General study outcomes and caveats: The long-lived group showed more naive CD4+ T cells, fewer expanded clones and increased TCR diversity than the aged group, suggesting age selection. As age increased, observed TCR beta diversity per million T cells dropped in a roughly linear way, and a significant reduction was already evident by age 40. Because the CMV infection status of the donors was unknown, age-related changes in expanded clonotypes may potentially have been confounded. Conclusive comparison of naive and antigen-experienced compartments was prevented by the profiling of bulk unsorted PBMCs. A strong correlation was found between observed TCR beta diversity and the percentage of naive T cells measured by flow cytometry. Estimates of total diversity based on one million sequenced T cells were regarded as lower bounds and as underestimates.

The germline V gene (reference sequence) specifies DFQATT as CDR1 and SNEGSKA as CDR2. From cysteine to phenylalanine, the CDR3 is 12 amino acids long. Only the CDR3 part of the read is kept: 36 bases, read in frame from the first base. Separately, the same data were catalogued under a study of T cells of mothers and their children. As that second paper reports: Nine systemically healthy Caucasian individuals, comprising three mothers and their six children, were included as donors. cDNA synthesis consumed the entire amount of extracted RNA, loaded at around 1.5 ug RNA in each 15 ul reaction. In the second PCR, the M1S primer introduced both the sample barcodes and 2-4 random nucleotides. Each mother yielded over 8.5 million TCR beta CDR3 reads and each child 2.5 million to 3 million reads. Thymic selection shapes the output of TCR recombination in a similar way in related and unrelated pairs, and inherited differences have a minor effect. Related mother-child pairs always showed normalized repertoire overlap that was slightly higher than in unrelated mother-child pairs, though the difference was never significant. With a sensitivity of 90 to 100 clones per million clonotypes, no persistent microchimeric T cell clones were detected. Deep NGS was used in the study to compare the TCR beta repertoires of mothers and children and to look for features that separate related mother-child pairs from unrelated individuals. The mean age was 40 +/- 4 years for the mothers and approximately 11 +/- 4 years for the children. After adapters were ligated using NEBNext reagents, the libraries underwent 100+100 nt paired-end sequencing on an Illumina HiSeq 2000. To avoid cross-contamination, the mother libraries and the child libraries were prepared a month apart and sequenced in separate runs. Between roughly 500,000 and 2,300,000 distinct TCR beta clonotypes were identified per donor. Naive TCR beta clonotypes were estimated from low-frequency clonotypes matched to each donor's FACS-determined naive share, without sorting.

The sequencing sample was made of blood. The sequence came from a boy aged 2 to 10 in good health. Recombination joined TRBV20-1 with TRBJ2-5; no confident D gene assignment can be made. The CDR3 amino acid sequence is: CSARPSPETQCF. DNA sequence: TGCAGTGCTAGGCCATCTCCGGAGACCCAGTGCTTC.